This T cell receptor (beta chain) emerged from a study of cytomegalovirus exposure and HLA in healthy donors. Amplification used 60 Vbeta primers and 13 Jbeta primers. TCRdb's table, derived via immunoSEQ multiplex PCR, lists solely in-frame clones and lacks some. The sample includes approximately 45,000 clones. The trim removed 3 bases at V and 2 bases at J, leaving 5 bases unmatched. The CDR3 extends over 14 amino acids. Looked up from germline, CDR1 is SGDLS and CDR2 is YYNGEE. The J gene is TRBJ2-7, the V gene TRBV9, with TRBD1 identical over 7 bases. This TCR was recovered from a woman aged 35 to 49 in good health and CMV-seronegative. Sequencing used PBMCs. The CDR3, as DNA: TGTGCCAGCAGCGCTACAGGGGATACCTACGAGCAGTACTTC. It translates to CASSATGDTYEQYF.